These 22 T cell receptor beta chains originate from one sample sequenced in a study of T cell repertoires in cytomegalovirus infection. These TCRs are of unknown antigen specificity. TCRdb re-analysed the reads in MiXCR, keeping a single row per CDR3 protein. The sample has roughly 220,000 distinct CDR3 sequences, roughly two fifths seen once. The sequencing used CD8+ T cells from cultured PBMCs, collected from culture after CMV antigen stimulation. The receptors come from a human donor in good health (CMV status not recorded). Some clones in this sample may be carry-over from other donors' samples.

This chain joins TRBV12-3 or TRBV12-4 and TRBJ1-1; D is unclear. The CDR3 sequence is 12 residues long. V was clipped by 5 bases and J by 5 bases, with 9 bases between them. The CDR3 spells CASSPRLTEAFF. The CDR3 bases are TGTGCCAGCAGTCCCCGACTGACTGAAGCTTTCTTT.

The chain employs TRBV7-6 and TRBJ1-1; no reliable D call. This CDR3 contains 14 residues. Germline CDR1 reads SGHVS; CDR2 reads FNYEAQ. Trimming took 7 bases from V and 1 from J, leaving 13 bases between them. The CDR3 DNA reads TGTGCCAGCACCCGCTCTGAGCGGAACACTGAAGCTTTCTTT. Protein: CASTRSERNTEAFF. The full variable domain, completed using reference TRBV7-6 and TRBJ1-1, is GAGVSQSPRYKVTKRGQDVALRCDPISGHVSLYWYRQALGQGPEFLTYFNYEAQQDKSGLPNDRFSAERPEGSISTLTIQRTEQRDSAMYRCASTRSERNTEAFFGQGTRLTVV.

This clonotype has a single count. This chain links TRBV30 with TRBJ2-7, with 10 bases matching TRBD1. The CDR3 consists of 12 residues. J gave up 9 bases and V 8 bases, and 10 bases lay outside the gene matches. CDR1 and CDR2 (germline): GTSNPN, SVGIG (reference sequence). The DNA of the CDR3 is TGTGCCGGGGGACAGGGGATGGGAGGGCAGTACTTC. Translating gives CAGGQGMGGQYF.

This clonotype showed up just a few times. This chain links TRBV6-5 with TRBJ2-5, with D unclear. V lost 6 bases to trimming and J lost 4 bases, with 15 bases between them. CDR3 size: 14 residues. Germline V gene lookup returns CDR1 MNHEY and CDR2 SVGAGI. The CDR3 DNA follows: TGTGCCAGCAGCAAGGGTGAAGGGCCAGAGACCCAGTACTTC. Translation gives CASSKGEGPETQYF.

The chain couples TRBV6-1 to TRBJ2-1, with 11 bases aligning to TRBD2. This CDR3 region has 14 residues. V trimming: 4 bases; J trimming: 9 bases; junction bases outside the gene matches: 5. CDR1 and CDR2 (germline): MNHNS, SASEGT. CDR3 in DNA: TGTGCCAGCAGTGTAGCGGGAGGGCAAGTTGAGCAGTTCTTC. It specifies CASSVAGGQVEQFF.

The chain joins TRBV6-1 to TRBJ2-1; D is unclear. V was shortened by 6 bases and J by 5 bases, with 14 bases between the two germline ends. CDR3 size: 14 residues. The germline CDR1 and CDR2 sequences are MNHNS and SASEGT. The CDR3 DNA reads TGTGCCAGCAGCGTCTCAGGCGGCAACAATGAGCAGTTCTTC. Encoded protein: CASSVSGGNNEQFF.

V and J are TRBV6-1 and TRBJ2-2; D uncertain. The length of the CDR3 is 16 residues. The germline CDR1 and CDR2 sequences are MNHNS and SASEGT. V lost 8 bases and J lost 2, with 18 bases in between. The CDR3 DNA is TGTGCCAGCTACAGAGGCAGACGGCTTAACACCGGGGAGCTGTTTTTT. This encodes CASYRGRRLNTGELFF.

Of note for this clonotype: At one of its ends the junction is not consistent with the germline gene, which may arise from a read error. The rearrangement uses TRBV5-3 and TRBJ1-1, with 7 bases matching TRBD1. TRBV5-3 is assigned to the ORF class and has an uncertain function. The CDR3 has 16 residues. In DNA, the CDR3 is TGTGCCAGCAGCTTAAGACAGGGCGGAGTGAACACTGAAGCTTTCTTT. Translated, it gives CASSLRQGGVNTEAFF.

J is TRBJ2-1 and V is TRBV27; TRBD2 agrees at 7 bases. The CDR3 has 15 residues. Germline lookup yields CDR1 MNHEY and CDR2 SMNVEV (reference sequence). Unmatched junction bases numbered 7, after V lost 8 bases and J lost 0 bases. The CDR3: CASLEASGSYNEQFF. In DNA form, the CDR3 reads TGTGCCAGCCTCGAGGCTAGCGGCTCCTACAATGAGCAGTTCTTC.

The gene calls are TRBV6-5 and TRBJ2-2; 11 nucleotides line up with TRBD2. CDR3 length equals 18 residues. Germline V gene data show CDR1 as MNHEY and CDR2 as SVGAGI. V lost 5 bases to trimming and J lost 7 bases; unmatched junction nucleotides: 15. This CDR3 is CASSLRATSGGPGGELFF. The DNA of the CDR3 is TGTGCCAGCAGTCTCCGAGCCACTAGCGGGGGCCCTGGCGGGGAGCTGTTTTTT.

Remarks on this clonotype: It may be a read error: a sequence one base away is much more abundant. The rearrangement links TRBV7-2 to TRBJ2-5; TRBD1 aligns across 8 bases. Per the germline V gene, CDR1 is SGHTA and CDR2 is FQGNSA. The CDR3 runs to 17 residues. The CDR3 coding sequence is TGTGCCAGCGTCACAGGGGGAGAAAGGTTTGGTGAAGAGTCCCAGTACTTC. Protein sequence: CASVTGGERFGEESQYF.

The chain carries TRBV9 and TRBJ1-5; tentatively, D is TRBD1 (5 bases). The CDR3 spans 13 residues. Trimming shortened V by 3 bases and J by 6 bases, and 10 bases separated the two germline ends. Germline CDR1 is SGDLS and CDR2 is YYNGEE. CDR3 residues: CASSGEGLQPQHF. The CDR3 DNA reads TGTGCCAGCAGCGGGGAGGGACTTCAGCCCCAGCATTTT.

The V and J genes are TRBV5-1 and TRBJ1-1, with D unclear. The CDR3 contains 13 residues. Trimming cost V 4 bases and J 4 bases, with 11 bases left between them. Germline V gene data show CDR1 as SGHRS and CDR2 as YFSETQ. In DNA, the CDR3 is TGCGCCAGCAGCCCAGGTCTGAGCACTGAAGCTTTCTTT. As protein: CASSPGLSTEAFF.

This clonotype showed up just a few times. The gene calls are TRBV6-6 and TRBJ1-4; possibly TRBD1 for D (5 bases). Trimming pared 5 bases from V and 4 bases from J, leaving 14 bases between. The CDR3 length is 15 residues. The germline V gene encodes CDR1 MNHNY and CDR2 SVGAGI (reference sequence). CDR3 loop: CASSARQRVNEKLFF. DNA of the CDR3: TGTGCCAGCAGTGCTAGACAGAGAGTTAATGAAAAACTGTTTTTT.

The V call is TRBV28, the J call TRBJ2-1; TRBD2 agrees at 7 bases. CDR3 length: 15 residues. CDR1 is MDHEN and CDR2 is SYDVKM in the germline V gene. V lost 5 bases and J lost 0; bases outside the gene matches: 4. CDR3 nucleotide sequence: TGTGCCAGCAGTCCCGTAGCGGGCTCCTACAATGAGCAGTTCTTC. Protein: CASSPVAGSYNEQFF.

V is TRBV12-3 or TRBV12-4 and J is TRBJ2-1, with 13 nucleotides matching TRBD2. The V and J ends lost 6 bases and 7 bases, in that order; junction bases with no gene match: 6. CDR3 size: 15 residues. CDR3 sequence (DNA): TGTGCCAGCAGCCCGACTAGCGGGGGGTCGAATGAGCAGTTCTTC. It yields the protein CASSPTSGGSNEQFF.

The chain employs TRBV7-2 and TRBJ2-2; tentatively, D is TRBD2 (6 bases). The germline V and J ends were trimmed by 2 bases and 3 bases, with 16 bases remaining between them. The CDR3 spans 17 residues. The germline V gene has CDR1 SGHTA and CDR2 FQGNSA. CDR3 DNA: TGTGCCAGCAGCTTACCAAAGGGACTCGATTACACCGGGGAGCTGTTTTTT. Residues: CASSLPKGLDYTGELFF.

This clonotype was seen at least ten times. The chain couples TRBV5-5 to TRBJ1-1, with D maybe TRBD1 (6 bases). CDR3 length: 13 amino acids. V was trimmed by 5 bases and J by 7 bases, leaving 15 bases between them. The V gene's germline CDR1 is SGHKS and CDR2 YYEKEE (reference sequence). CDR3: CASSFTGPSEAFF. Here the CDR3 DNA reads TGTGCCAGCAGTTTTACAGGGCCCAGTGAAGCTTTCTTT.

The V gene is TRBV12-3 or TRBV12-4, the J gene TRBJ2-5; D is tentatively TRBD1 or TRBD2 (5 bases each). This CDR3 is built from 16 residues. V dropped 7 bases and J dropped 4 bases, with 22 bases sitting between them. The CDR3 is CASNPSRQRQGETQYF. CDR3 nucleotide sequence: TGTGCCAGCAACCCTTCTAGACAGCGGCAGGGAGAGACCCAGTACTTC.

This clonotype was seen more than once but under ten times. The rearrangement links TRBV24-1 to TRBJ2-3, with TRBD1 matching 7 bases. The CDR3 runs 14 residues. Germline lookup yields CDR1 KGHDR and CDR2 SFDVKD. V was pared by 3 bases and J by 1 base, with 0 bases of the junction left unmatched. CDR3 nucleotides: TGTGCCACCAGTGATGGACAGGGCACAGATACGCAGTATTTT. This gives the protein CATSDGQGTDTQYF.

The chain has TRBV7-9 and TRBJ1-5; D possibly corresponds to TRBD1 (6 bases). The V end lost 3 bases, the J end lost 3 bases, and 9 bases lay between the germline ends. The length of the CDR3 is 14 residues. The germline V gene has CDR1 SEHNR and CDR2 FQNEAQ (reference sequence). CDR3 DNA sequence: TGTGCCAGCAGCTTGGGGGGCCACAATCAGCCCCAGCATTTT. This gives the protein CASSLGGHNQPQHF.

The rearrangement uses TRBV10-3 and TRBJ2-1; 10 positions agree with TRBD2. This CDR3 comprises 14 residues. The trim removed 4 bases at V and 8 bases at J, leaving 5 bases unmatched. The V gene's germline CDR1 is ENHRY and CDR2 SYGVKD. The CDR3 loop is CAISVLAGEDEQFF. The CDR3 coding sequence is TGTGCCATCAGTGTCCTAGCGGGAGAGGATGAGCAGTTCTTC.